This T cell receptor beta chain is drawn from a study of OX40 agonist ivuxolimab in advanced cancers. Study overall: Prior anti-PD-1, anti-PD-L1 or anti-CTLA-4 therapy was allowed; around 40% had some.

Profiled with immunoSEQ multiplex PCR; TCRdb holds only in-frame clones, not every one. The table includes some 58,000 clones, roughly nine tenths detected once. The CDR3 consists of 15 residues. Germline lookup yields CDR1 SGHKS and CDR2 YYEKEE (reference sequence). V was trimmed by 3 bases and J by 5 bases, leaving 18 bases between them. The chain uses TRBV5-5 and TRBJ2-7; D is perhaps TRBD2 (6 bases). Source: CD4+ or CD8+ T cells sorted from blood, taken in a trial of the OX40 agonist ivuxolimab. The TCR was taken from an adult with an advanced solid tumor such as melanoma, head and neck, liver or kidney cancer. This chain's CDR3 is CASSSSGSPVHEQYF. The DNA for the CDR3 is TGTGCCAGCAGCTCTTCCGGGAGTCCGGTCCACGAGCAGTACTTC.